This T cell receptor beta chain was sequenced in a study of CXCR3-negative and CXCR3-positive naive CD8 T cells. CD45RO-CCR7+CD27+CD95- characterized naive CD8+ T cells. Study-level results: Freshly isolated PBMCs were used in most assays, given partial CXCR3 loss after freezing. Memory cells showed distinct TRBV-TRBJ patterns, while the two naive subsets matched. CXCR3-positive naive cells had TRB CDR3s that were more hydrophobic than CXCR3-negative naive cells had. Naive subsets showed comparable surface CD5, and TCR interaction strength was also inferred from TRB CDR3 physicochemistry.

Germline loops: CDR1 MGHDK, CDR2 SYGVNS. The CDR3 is 16 residues long. About this clonotype itself: Its antigen remains unknown.

The TRB cDNA libraries were prepared by 5' RACE with UMI labels. TCRdb re-called the 5' RACE reads and catalogs CDR3 proteins one per entry, DNA excluded. The sample table sets out more than 80,000 distinct CDR3 sequences. The TCR was taken from a human donor in good health. Some clones in this sample may be carry-over from other donors' samples. The sample consisted of naive CXCR3+ CD8+ T cells from blood. Specified subset: CD45RO-CCR7+CD27+CD95- naive CD8+ T cells expressing CXCR3 (TNR3+). The chain couples TRBV25-1 to TRBJ2-1; the D gene TCRdb calls, TRBD1, cannot be checked with no DNA. The CDR3 protein is CASSEFGGGSYNEQFF. Based on the CDR3 plus reference TRBV25-1 and TRBJ2-1, the full variable domain is EADIYQTPRYLVIGTGKKITLECSQTMGHDKMYWYQQDPGMELHLIHYSYGVNSTEKGDLSSESTVSRIRTEHFPLTLESARPSHTSQYLCASSEFGGGSYNEQFFGPGTRLTVL.